One and the same sample provided the 5 T cell receptor beta chains below, sequenced in a study of T cell changes during pregnancy in multiple sclerosis. TCRdb keeps only in-frame clones here, not all; method: immunoSEQ multiplex PCR. The data show approximately 70,000 clones, 92% seen once. The sample here was peripheral blood, taken after pregnancy. Every receptor here comes from a female donor with multiple sclerosis, enrolled in a pregnancy study.

The V call is TRBV27, the J call TRBJ2-3; TRBD2 might be the D (5 bases). The CDR3 length is 13 residues. The V gene's germline CDR1 is MNHEY and CDR2 SMNVEV (reference sequence). Between the trimmed V and J ends, which lost 2 bases and 5 bases, there was a span of 8 bases. The CDR3 sequence: CASSLGGVDTQYF. CDR3 nucleotide sequence: TGTGCCAGCAGTTTAGGAGGAGTAGATACGCAGTATTTT.

The rearrangement joins TRBV6-5 to TRBJ2-1; D ambiguous. This CDR3 comprises 12 residues. CDR1 MNHEY and CDR2 SVGAGI come from the germline V gene. V lost 5 bases, J lost 6 bases, and 8 bases lay in between. In nucleotides, the CDR3 is TGTGCCAGCAGTGCTCTAGTCAATGAGCAGTTCTTC. This sequence encodes CASSALVNEQFF.

The rearrangement joins TRBV30 to TRBJ2-2, with 8 bases lining up with TRBD2. The CDR3 extends over 15 amino acids. Germline CDR1 reads GTSNPN; CDR2 reads SVGIG (reference sequence). V was pared by 0 bases and J by 7 bases, with 7 bases of the junction left unmatched. In nucleotides, the CDR3 is TGTGCCTGGAGTGTAAAAGCGGGAGCCCTCGGGGAGCTGTTTTTT. It translates to CAWSVKAGALGELFF.

The rearrangement links TRBV28 to TRBJ2-7, with TRBD2 matching over 8 bases. J lost 0 bases, V lost 7 bases, and 8 bases had no gene match. The germline CDR1 and CDR2 sequences are MDHEN and SYDVKM. The CDR3 is made up of 15 amino acids. This CDR3 reads CASTNSGAYSYEQYF. The CDR3, as DNA: TGTGCCAGCACCAATAGCGGGGCCTACTCCTACGAGCAGTACTTC.

The chain employs TRBV10-3 and TRBJ2-7; 7 bases are shared with TRBD1. Germline CDR1 is ENHRY and CDR2 is SYGVKD. The CDR3 totals 14 residues. V was clipped by 2 bases and J by 2 bases; unmatched bases: 3. The CDR3 DNA reads TGTGCCATCAGTGAGGGACAGGCGGCCTACGAGCAGTACTTC. This gives the protein CAISEGQAAYEQYF.